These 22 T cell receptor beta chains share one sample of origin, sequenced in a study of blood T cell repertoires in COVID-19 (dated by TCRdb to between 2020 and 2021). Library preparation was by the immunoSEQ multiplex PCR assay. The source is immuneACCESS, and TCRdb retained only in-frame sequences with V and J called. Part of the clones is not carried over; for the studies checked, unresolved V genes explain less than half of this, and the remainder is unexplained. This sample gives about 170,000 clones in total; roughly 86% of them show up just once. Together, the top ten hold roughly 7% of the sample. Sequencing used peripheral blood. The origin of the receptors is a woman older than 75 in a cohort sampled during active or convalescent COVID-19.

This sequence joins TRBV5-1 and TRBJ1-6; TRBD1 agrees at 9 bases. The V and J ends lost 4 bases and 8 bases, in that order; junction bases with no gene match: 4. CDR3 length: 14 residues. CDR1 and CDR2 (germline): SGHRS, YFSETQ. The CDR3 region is CASSEGQGYSPLHF. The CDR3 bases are TGCGCCAGCAGCGAGGGACAGGGTTATTCACCCCTCCACTTT.

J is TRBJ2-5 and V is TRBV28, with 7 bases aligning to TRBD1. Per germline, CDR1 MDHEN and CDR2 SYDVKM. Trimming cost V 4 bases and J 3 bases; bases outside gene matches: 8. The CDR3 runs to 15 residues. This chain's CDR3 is CASSSTGVTEETQYF. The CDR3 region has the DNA TGTGCCAGCAGTTCAACAGGGGTGACGGAAGAGACCCAGTACTTC.

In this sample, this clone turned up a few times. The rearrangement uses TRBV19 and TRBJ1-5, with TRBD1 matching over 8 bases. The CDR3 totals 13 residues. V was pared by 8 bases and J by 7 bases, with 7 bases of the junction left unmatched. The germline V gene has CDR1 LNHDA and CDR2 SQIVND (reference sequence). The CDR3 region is CASGGTGGQPQHF. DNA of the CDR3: TGTGCCAGTGGGGGGACAGGCGGCCAGCCCCAGCATTTT.

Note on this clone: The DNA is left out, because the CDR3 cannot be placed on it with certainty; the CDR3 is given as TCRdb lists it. CDR3 region: CASSFLWGGSGYTF. V and J are TRBV5-4 and TRBJ1-2. 14 amino acids form the CDR3, both terminal residues included. Germline-derived CDR1 and CDR2 are SGHNT and YYREEE (reference sequence).

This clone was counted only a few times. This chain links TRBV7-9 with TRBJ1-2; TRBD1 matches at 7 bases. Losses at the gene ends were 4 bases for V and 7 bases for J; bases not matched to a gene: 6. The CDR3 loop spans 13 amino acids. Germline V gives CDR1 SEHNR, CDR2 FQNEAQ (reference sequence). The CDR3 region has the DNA TGTGCCAGCAGCTGGCGACAGGGTGCTGGCTACACCTTC. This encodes CASSWRQGAGYTF.

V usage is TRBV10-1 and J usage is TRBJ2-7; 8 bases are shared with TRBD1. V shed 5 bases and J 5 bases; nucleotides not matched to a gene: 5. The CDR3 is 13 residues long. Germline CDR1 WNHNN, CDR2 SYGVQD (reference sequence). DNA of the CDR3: TGCGCCAGCAGTTTACTACAGGGGGACGAGCAGTACGTC. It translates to CASSLLQGDEQYV.

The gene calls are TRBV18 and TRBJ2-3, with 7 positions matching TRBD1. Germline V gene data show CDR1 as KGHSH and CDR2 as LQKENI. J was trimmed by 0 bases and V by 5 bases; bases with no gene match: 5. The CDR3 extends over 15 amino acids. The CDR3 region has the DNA TGTGCCAGCTCATTCGACAGGGTTAGCACAGATACGCAGTATTTT. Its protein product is CASSFDRVSTDTQYF.

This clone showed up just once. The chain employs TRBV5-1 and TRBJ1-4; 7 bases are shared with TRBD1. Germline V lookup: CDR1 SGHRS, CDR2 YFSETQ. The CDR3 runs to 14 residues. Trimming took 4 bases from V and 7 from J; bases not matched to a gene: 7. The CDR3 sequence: CASSGAGTVEKLFF. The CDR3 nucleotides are TGCGCCAGCAGCGGGGCCGGGACAGTTGAAAAACTGTTTTTT.

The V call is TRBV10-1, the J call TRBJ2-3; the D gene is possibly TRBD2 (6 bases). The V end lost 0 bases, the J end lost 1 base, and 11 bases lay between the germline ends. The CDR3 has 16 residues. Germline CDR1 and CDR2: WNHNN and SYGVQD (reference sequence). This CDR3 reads CASSESTGSGTDTQYF. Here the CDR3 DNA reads TGCGCCAGCAGTGAGTCTACCGGGAGCGGCACAGATACGCAGTATTTT.

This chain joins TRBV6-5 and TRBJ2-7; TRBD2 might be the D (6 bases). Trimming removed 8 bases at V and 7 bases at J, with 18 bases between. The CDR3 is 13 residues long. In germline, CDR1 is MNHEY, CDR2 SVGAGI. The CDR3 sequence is CASGQRERGEQYV. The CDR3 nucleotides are TGTGCCAGCGGTCAACGGGAGAGAGGGGAGCAGTACGTC.

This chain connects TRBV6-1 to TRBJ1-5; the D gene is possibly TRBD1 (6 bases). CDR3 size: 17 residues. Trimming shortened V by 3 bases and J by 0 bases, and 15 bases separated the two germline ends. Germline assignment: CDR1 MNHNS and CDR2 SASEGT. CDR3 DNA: TGTGCCAGCAGTGATCTAGGACAGCTCTATAGCAATCAGCCCCAGCATTTT. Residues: CASSDLGQLYSNQPQHF.

The CDR3 reads CASSLGRTGPHF. The CDR3 DNA reads TGTGCCAGCAGTTTAGGGAGGACAGGCCCACACTTT. The chain links TRBV28 to TRBJ1-6; TRBD1 matches at 7 bases. Germline CDR1 MDHEN, CDR2 SYDVKM. The CDR3 is 12 residues long. The V and J ends lost 2 bases and 19 bases, in that order; junction bases with no gene match: 8.

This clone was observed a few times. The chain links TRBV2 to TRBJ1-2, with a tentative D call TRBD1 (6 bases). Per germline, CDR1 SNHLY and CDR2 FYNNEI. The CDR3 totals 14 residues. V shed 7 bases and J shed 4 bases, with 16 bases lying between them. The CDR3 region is CASNFETGSYGYTF. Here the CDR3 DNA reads TGTGCCAGCAACTTTGAGACAGGCTCCTATGGCTACACCTTC.

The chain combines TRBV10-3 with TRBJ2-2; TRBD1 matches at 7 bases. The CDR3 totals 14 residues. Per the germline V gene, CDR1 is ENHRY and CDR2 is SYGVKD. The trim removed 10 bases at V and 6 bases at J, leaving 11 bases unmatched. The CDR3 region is CATGRGGLSGELFF. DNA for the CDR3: TGTGCCACCGGGCGAGGGGGCCTCTCCGGGGAGCTGTTTTTT.

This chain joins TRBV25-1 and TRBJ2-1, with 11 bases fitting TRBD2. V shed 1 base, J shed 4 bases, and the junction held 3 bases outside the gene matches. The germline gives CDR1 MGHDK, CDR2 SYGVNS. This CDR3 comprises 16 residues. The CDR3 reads CASSELGTSGYNEQFF. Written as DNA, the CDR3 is TGTGCCAGCAGTGAATTAGGGACTAGCGGATACAATGAGCAGTTCTTC.

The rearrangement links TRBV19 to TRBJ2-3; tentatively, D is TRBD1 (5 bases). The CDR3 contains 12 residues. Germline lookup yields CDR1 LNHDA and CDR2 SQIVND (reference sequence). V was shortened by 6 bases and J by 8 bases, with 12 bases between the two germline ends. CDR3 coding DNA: TGTGCCAGTAGCCTTCCAAGGGGTACGCAGTATTTT. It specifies CASSLPRGTQYF.

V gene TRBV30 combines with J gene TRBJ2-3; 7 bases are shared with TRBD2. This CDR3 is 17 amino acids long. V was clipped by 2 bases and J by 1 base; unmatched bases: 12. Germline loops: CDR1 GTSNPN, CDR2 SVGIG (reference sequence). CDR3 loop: CAWSISGRWGRTDTQYF. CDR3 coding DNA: TGTGCCTGGAGTATTAGCGGGCGGTGGGGTCGCACAGATACGCAGTATTTT. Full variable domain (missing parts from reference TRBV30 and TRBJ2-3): SQTIHQWPATLVQPVGSPLSLECTVEGTSNPNLYWYRQAAGRGLQLLFYSVGIGQISSEVPQNLSASRPQDRQFILSSKKLLLSDSGFYLCAWSISGRWGRTDTQYFGPGTRLTVL.

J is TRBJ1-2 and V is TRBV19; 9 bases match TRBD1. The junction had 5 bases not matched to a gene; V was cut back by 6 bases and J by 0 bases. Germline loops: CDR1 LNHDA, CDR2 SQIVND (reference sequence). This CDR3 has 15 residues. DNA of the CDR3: TGTGCCAGTAGGGGGACAGGGAGGTCTAACTATGGCTACACCTTC. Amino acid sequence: CASRGTGRSNYGYTF.

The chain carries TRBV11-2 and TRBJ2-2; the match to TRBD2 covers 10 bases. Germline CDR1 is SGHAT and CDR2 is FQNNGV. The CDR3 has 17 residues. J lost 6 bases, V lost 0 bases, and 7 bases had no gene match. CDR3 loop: CASSLDSGGVNAGELFF. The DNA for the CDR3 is TGTGCCAGCAGCTTAGACAGCGGGGGGGTTAACGCCGGGGAGCTGTTTTTT.

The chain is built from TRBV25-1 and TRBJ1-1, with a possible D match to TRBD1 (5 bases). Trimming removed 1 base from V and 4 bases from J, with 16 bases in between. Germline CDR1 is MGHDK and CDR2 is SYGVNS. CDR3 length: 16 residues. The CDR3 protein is CASSEFAGRSGTEAFF. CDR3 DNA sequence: TGTGCCAGCAGTGAATTCGCAGGGCGATCGGGCACTGAAGCTTTCTTT.

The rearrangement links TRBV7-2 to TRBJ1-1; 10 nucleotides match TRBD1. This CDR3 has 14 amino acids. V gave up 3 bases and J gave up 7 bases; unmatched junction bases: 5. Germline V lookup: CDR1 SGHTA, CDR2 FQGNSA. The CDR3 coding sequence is TGTGCCAGCAGCTTCCTGACAGGGGGCGGTGAAGCTTTCTTT. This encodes CASSFLTGGGEAFF.

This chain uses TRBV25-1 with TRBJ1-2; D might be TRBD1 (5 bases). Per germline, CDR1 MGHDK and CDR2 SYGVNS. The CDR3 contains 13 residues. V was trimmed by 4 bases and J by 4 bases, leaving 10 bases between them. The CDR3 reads CASSGGTFYGYTF. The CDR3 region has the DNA TGTGCCAGCAGTGGAGGGACTTTCTATGGCTACACCTTC.